Below, one T cell receptor beta chain is given with its context. Its antigen is unidentified. An end of the junction does not agree with germline; a read error may underlie this. This sample stems from a study of metastatic and nonmetastatic thyroid tumors. Overall study: The study looked at repertoires side by side in blood and in tumor or nodule tissue from malignant and benign thyroid patients.

No patient received treatment before thyroid surgery. TCRdb re-analyzed the PCR reads using MiXCR. The repertoire holds approximately 30,000 clones, with roughly 15% as singletons. General study points: When malignant thyroid tumors were compared with benign nodules, TCR beta diversity was reportedly significantly higher in the malignant tumors. This held in both blood and tumor samples.

Specimen: blood. The receptor comes from a female donor with papillary thyroid cancer or a benign thyroid nodule (not recorded which). Some clones in this sample may be carry-over from other donors' samples.

DNA for the CDR3: TGCGCCAGATCACAAGGTGAGTCCTACAATGTGCAGTTCTTC. Translating gives CARSQGESYNVQFF. The chain recombines TRBV5-1 with TRBJ2-1; D is undetermined. This CDR3 is built from 14 residues. CDR1 is SGHRS and CDR2 is YFSETQ in the germline V gene.